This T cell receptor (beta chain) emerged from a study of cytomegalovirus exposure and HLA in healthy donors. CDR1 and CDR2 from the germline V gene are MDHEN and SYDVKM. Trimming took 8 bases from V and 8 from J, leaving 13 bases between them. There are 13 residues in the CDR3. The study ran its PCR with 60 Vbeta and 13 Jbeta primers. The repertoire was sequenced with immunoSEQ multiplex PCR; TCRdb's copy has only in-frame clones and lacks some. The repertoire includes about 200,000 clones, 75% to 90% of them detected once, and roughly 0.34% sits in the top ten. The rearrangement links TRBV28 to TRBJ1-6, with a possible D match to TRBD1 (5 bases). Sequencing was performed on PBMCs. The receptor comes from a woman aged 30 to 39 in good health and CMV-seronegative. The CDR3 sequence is CASVEQGYSPLHF. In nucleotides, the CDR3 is TGTGCCAGCGTGGAGCAGGGATATTCACCCCTCCACTTT.